The present entry profiles one T cell receptor (beta chain) with its context. The antigen is unknown. Overall study findings and caveats: Tumor memory CD4+ T cell TCR gene usage clustered with blood and lymph node memory CD4+ cells and lymph node naive CD4+ cells. Tumor Treg TCRs overlapped most with tumor naive CD4+ cells. The larger-cohort validation was restricted to a single TCR beta V-J rearrangement rather than whole repertoires.

Tregs were sorted as CD4+CD25+CD127-/low cells. The CDR3 runs to 14 residues. V dropped 6 bases and J dropped 7 bases, with 14 bases sitting between them. Germline V gene data show CDR1 as SGHTS and CDR2 as YDEGEE. Full-length variable regions came from constant-region reverse primers plus semi-nested Nested Universal Primer A PCR. Each CDR3 protein gets one entry after TCRdb re-called the 5' RACE reads with MiXCR. The table records tens of thousands of distinct CDR3 sequences, 26% of them present only once. The sequenced material came from tumor-infiltrating Tregs sorted from the breast tumor. This receptor was obtained from a female donor with breast cancer. V gene TRBV5-8 combines with J gene TRBJ1-6, with D perhaps matching TRBD1 (6 bases). CDR3 DNA sequence: TGTGCCAGCAACATACAGGGACCAAATTCACCCCTCCACTTT. It translates to CASNIQGPNSPLHF.